A selection of T cell receptor beta chains follows, all from one sample in a study of shared clonotypes between healthy human individuals. Clones were read by immunoSEQ multiplex PCR, and TCRdb kept only the in-frame ones, dropping some. The sample lists fewer than 1.4 million clones, around 78% occurring once. The material sequenced was memory CD4+ T cells from PBMCs. The receptor source for this set is a man aged 18 to 35 in good health. Some clones in this sample may be carry-over from other donors' samples. The CDR3 runs from the conserved cysteine through the conserved F or W. Each record gives: D gene, J gene, clone size, V gene, CDR3 length, CDR3 protein, CDR3 DNA. D genes are given only for firm matches. Size values are once, few and many counts, or a class for expanded clones, and some rows have none.

D gene: -
J gene: TRBJ2-3
clone size: many
V gene: TRBV7-8
CDR3 length: 15
CDR3 protein: CASSLWRARTDTQYF
CDR3 DNA: TGTGCCAGCAGCTTGTGGAGGGCCCGCACAGATACGCAGTATTTT

D gene: TRBD1
J gene: TRBJ2-7
clone size: -
V gene: TRBV18
CDR3 length: 16
CDR3 protein: CASSPPWQGAAYEQYF
CDR3 DNA: TGTGCCAGCTCACCACCGTGGCAGGGGGCGGCCTACGAGCAGTACTTC

D gene: -
J gene: TRBJ2-4
clone size: -
V gene: TRBV2
CDR3 length: 12
CDR3 protein: CASSEARGVQYF
CDR3 DNA: TGTGCCAGCAGTGAAGCGCGAGGTGTTCAGTACTTC

D gene: TRBD2
J gene: TRBJ2-4
clone size: -
V gene: TRBV4-2
CDR3 length: 16
CDR3 protein: CASSPTIASGSGIQYF
CDR3 DNA: TGTGCCAGCAGCCCCACAATTGCTAGCGGGAGTGGCATTCAGTACTTC

D gene: -
J gene: TRBJ2-4
clone size: -
V gene: TRBV11-2
CDR3 length: 18
CDR3 protein: CASSPGGGGGQYKNIQYF
CDR3 DNA: TGTGCCAGCAGCCCAGGAGGGGGGGGTGGACAGTACAAAAACATTCAGTACTTC

D gene: TRBD1
J gene: TRBJ1-4
clone size: -
V gene: TRBV28
CDR3 length: 17
CDR3 protein: CASSLPGQGVTNEKLFF
CDR3 DNA: TGTGCCAGCAGCCTCCCGGGACAGGGGGTCACTAATGAAAAACTGTTTTTT

D gene: TRBD1
J gene: TRBJ1-3
clone size: once
V gene: TRBV5-1
CDR3 length: 14
CDR3 protein: CASSSTGNGNTIYF
CDR3 DNA: TGCGCCAGCAGCTCGACAGGGAACGGAAACACCATATATTTT

D gene: -
J gene: TRBJ2-1
clone size: -
V gene: TRBV5-6
CDR3 length: 17
CDR3 protein: CASSLGAGSRMVVEQFF
CDR3 DNA: TGTGCCAGCAGCTTGGGGGCCGGGTCGAGAATGGTGGTGGAGCAGTTCTTC

D gene: TRBD2
J gene: TRBJ2-7
clone size: many
V gene: TRBV5-4
CDR3 length: 13
CDR3 protein: CASSLGEGYEQYF
CDR3 DNA: TGTGCCAGCAGCCTGGGGGAGGGATACGAGCAGTACTTC

D gene: TRBD2
J gene: TRBJ2-7
clone size: -
V gene: TRBV19
CDR3 length: 15
CDR3 protein: CASSIGLAGTYEQYF
CDR3 DNA: TGTGCCAGTAGTATCGGACTAGCGGGTACCTACGAGCAGTACTTC

D gene: -
J gene: TRBJ2-5
clone size: few
V gene: TRBV5-1
CDR3 length: 13
CDR3 protein: CASSQQGGQTQYF
CDR3 DNA: TGCGCCAGCAGCCAACAGGGTGGGCAGACCCAGTACTTC

D gene: TRBD2
J gene: TRBJ2-3
clone size: -
V gene: TRBV9
CDR3 length: 18
CDR3 protein: CASSVAPSGRAGTDTQYF
CDR3 DNA: TGTGCCAGCAGCGTAGCCCCCAGCGGGAGGGCCGGCACAGATACGCAGTATTTT

D gene: -
J gene: TRBJ2-7
clone size: -
V gene: TRBV6-1
CDR3 length: 13
CDR3 protein: CASSEDRVTEQYF
CDR3 DNA: TGTGCCAGCAGTGAAGACAGGGTGACCGAGCAGTACTTC

D gene: -
J gene: TRBJ2-3
clone size: -
V gene: TRBV7-3
CDR3 length: 14
CDR3 protein: CASSFGQITDTQYF
CDR3 DNA: TGTGCCAGCAGCTTCGGACAGATAACAGATACGCAGTATTTT

D gene: TRBD2
J gene: TRBJ2-5
clone size: -
V gene: TRBV7-6
CDR3 length: 17
CDR3 protein: CASSLAFSGAGEETQYF
CDR3 DNA: TGTGCCAGCAGCTTAGCGTTTAGTGGAGCGGGAGAGGAGACCCAGTACTTC

D gene: -
J gene: TRBJ2-1
clone size: -
V gene: TRBV7-2
CDR3 length: 13
CDR3 protein: CASSPQKHNEQFF
CDR3 DNA: TGTGCCAGCAGCCCCCAGAAGCACAATGAGCAGTTCTTC

D gene: -
J gene: TRBJ2-7
clone size: -
V gene: TRBV28
CDR3 length: 11
CDR3 protein: CASTFRYEQYF
CDR3 DNA: TGTGCCAGCACCTTTAGATACGAGCAGTACTTC

D gene: -
J gene: TRBJ2-6
clone size: -
V gene: TRBV28
CDR3 length: 19
CDR3 protein: CASRPRLLGLSWGANVLTF
CDR3 DNA: TGTGCCAGCAGGCCAAGGCTTCTCGGACTCTCATGGGGGGCCAACGTCCTGACTTTC

D gene: -
J gene: TRBJ2-5
clone size: once
V gene: TRBV9
CDR3 length: 15
CDR3 protein: CASSVADRGRETQYF
CDR3 DNA: TGTGCCAGCAGCGTGGCGGATAGGGGCAGGGAGACCCAGTACTTC

D gene: -
J gene: TRBJ2-7
clone size: -
V gene: TRBV14
CDR3 length: 14
CDR3 protein: CASSQGSGNNEQYF
CDR3 DNA: TGTGCCAGCAGCCAAGGTTCAGGGAATAACGAGCAGTACTTC

D gene: -
J gene: TRBJ2-3
clone size: few
V gene: TRBV13
CDR3 length: 15
CDR3 protein: CASSPHRLSTDTQYF
CDR3 DNA: TGTGCCAGCAGCCCCCACCGCTTGAGCACAGATACGCAGTATTTT

D gene: -
J gene: TRBJ2-5
clone size: -
V gene: TRBV6-5
CDR3 length: 15
CDR3 protein: CASSYRGSFQETQYF
CDR3 DNA: TGTGCCAGCAGTTACAGGGGGTCATTCCAAGAGACCCAGTACTTC

D gene: TRBD2
J gene: TRBJ2-7
clone size: -
V gene: TRBV9
CDR3 length: 15
CDR3 protein: CASSVRGLASNEQYF
CDR3 DNA: TGTGCCAGCAGCGTAAGGGGACTAGCGAGCAACGAGCAGTACTTC

D gene: TRBD2
J gene: TRBJ2-2
clone size: -
V gene: TRBV5-3
CDR3 length: 16
CDR3 protein: CARLGLAGENTGELFF
CDR3 DNA: TGTGCCAGGCTGGGACTAGCGGGAGAGAACACCGGGGAGCTGTTTTTT

D gene: -
J gene: TRBJ2-7
clone size: many
V gene: TRBV28
CDR3 length: 13
CDR3 protein: CASLGPVSYEQYF
CDR3 DNA: TGTGCCAGCTTGGGCCCGGTCTCCTACGAGCAGTACTTC

D gene: TRBD1
J gene: TRBJ1-2
clone size: -
V gene: TRBV10-2
CDR3 length: 18
CDR3 protein: CASSEDPQGWGPTYGYTF
CDR3 DNA: TGCGCCAGCAGTGAAGACCCACAGGGGTGGGGACCTACCTATGGCTACACCTTC

D gene: -
J gene: TRBJ2-7
clone size: -
V gene: TRBV28
CDR3 length: 13
CDR3 protein: CASSLELGREQYF
CDR3 DNA: TGTGCCAGCAGTTTAGAGCTAGGGAGGGAGCAGTACTTC

D gene: -
J gene: TRBJ1-2
clone size: -
V gene: TRBV25-1
CDR3 length: 12
CDR3 protein: CASSVPRGGYTF
CDR3 DNA: TGTGCCAGCAGTGTCCCCAGGGGTGGCTACACCTTC

D gene: TRBD2
J gene: TRBJ2-1
clone size: once
V gene: TRBV27
CDR3 length: 15
CDR3 protein: CASSSREGPRNEQFF
CDR3 DNA: TGTGCCAGCAGTTCGAGGGAGGGCCCTCGGAATGAGCAGTTCTTC

D gene: -
J gene: TRBJ2-2
clone size: few
V gene: TRBV23-1
CDR3 length: 13
CDR3 protein: CASSHSTTGELFF
CDR3 DNA: TGCGCCAGCAGTCACAGTACAACCGGGGAGCTGTTTTTT

D gene: -
J gene: TRBJ2-1
clone size: -
V gene: TRBV11-2
CDR3 length: 17
CDR3 protein: CASSLAAGSPLYNEQFF
CDR3 DNA: TGTGCCAGCAGCTTAGCGGCCGGGAGCCCCTTGTACAATGAGCAGTTCTTC

D gene: TRBD1
J gene: TRBJ1-2
clone size: -
V gene: TRBV2
CDR3 length: 12
CDR3 protein: CASNRGNYGYTF
CDR3 DNA: TGTGCCAGCAACAGGGGCAACTATGGCTACACCTTC

D gene: TRBD1
J gene: TRBJ2-1
clone size: -
V gene: TRBV10-3
CDR3 length: 16
CDR3 protein: CAISEIRDSSYNEQFF
CDR3 DNA: TGTGCCATCAGTGAGATCCGGGACAGCTCCTACAATGAGCAGTTCTTC

D gene: TRBD1
J gene: TRBJ1-2
clone size: few
V gene: TRBV4-1
CDR3 length: 15
CDR3 protein: CASSQIQGVRHGYTF
CDR3 DNA: TGCGCCAGCAGCCAAATCCAGGGGGTAAGACATGGCTACACCTTC

D gene: -
J gene: TRBJ1-5
clone size: once
V gene: TRBV4-1
CDR3 length: 15
CDR3 protein: CASSPPGRGHQPQHF
CDR3 DNA: TGCGCCAGCAGCCCCCCTGGCAGGGGACATCAGCCCCAGCATTTT

D gene: TRBD1
J gene: TRBJ1-1
clone size: -
V gene: TRBV7-8
CDR3 length: 15
CDR3 protein: CASSGTGTVNTEAFF
CDR3 DNA: TGTGCCAGCAGCGGAACCGGGACAGTGAACACTGAAGCTTTCTTT

D gene: TRBD1
J gene: TRBJ1-2
clone size: -
V gene: TRBV19
CDR3 length: 15
CDR3 protein: CASSVTGDTYYGYTF
CDR3 DNA: TGTGCCAGTAGCGTAACAGGGGACACCTACTATGGCTACACCTTC

D gene: -
J gene: TRBJ1-4
clone size: -
V gene: TRBV19
CDR3 length: 16
CDR3 protein: CASSIGPQFYNEKLFF
CDR3 DNA: TGTGCCAGTAGTATAGGACCGCAGTTTTATAATGAAAAACTGTTTTTT

D gene: -
J gene: TRBJ1-1
clone size: -
V gene: TRBV7-8
CDR3 length: 14
CDR3 protein: CASSSGPKNTEAFF
CDR3 DNA: TGTGCCAGCAGCTCGGGACCCAAGAACACTGAAGCTTTCTTT

D gene: TRBD1
J gene: TRBJ1-1
clone size: -
V gene: TRBV28
CDR3 length: 14
CDR3 protein: CASSSGGGNTEAFF
CDR3 DNA: TGTGCCAGCAGTTCAGGGGGCGGGAACACTGAAGCTTTCTTT

D gene: TRBD1
J gene: TRBJ2-2
clone size: -
V gene: TRBV30
CDR3 length: 14
CDR3 protein: CAWRTGVNTGELFF
CDR3 DNA: TGTGCCTGGAGAACAGGGGTTAACACCGGGGAGCTGTTTTTT

D gene: TRBD1
J gene: TRBJ1-1
clone size: -
V gene: TRBV7-3
CDR3 length: 15
CDR3 protein: CASSQTGTANTEAFF
CDR3 DNA: TGTGCCAGCAGCCAGACCGGGACAGCGAACACTGAAGCTTTCTTT

D gene: -
J gene: TRBJ1-2
clone size: -
V gene: TRBV15
CDR3 length: 16
CDR3 protein: CATSRDRDRANYGYTF
CDR3 DNA: TGTGCCACCAGCAGAGATCGAGACCGTGCTAACTATGGCTACACCTTC

D gene: TRBD1
J gene: TRBJ2-7
clone size: -
V gene: TRBV29-1
CDR3 length: 14
CDR3 protein: CSVEGFDRGYEQYF
CDR3 DNA: TGCAGCGTTGAAGGGTTTGACAGGGGTTACGAGCAGTACTTC

D gene: -
J gene: TRBJ1-5
clone size: -
V gene: TRBV5-1
CDR3 length: 16
CDR3 protein: CASSPQGGFGNQPQHF
CDR3 DNA: TGCGCCAGCAGCCCCCAAGGGGGTTTCGGGAATCAGCCCCAGCATTTT

D gene: TRBD2
J gene: TRBJ2-1
clone size: -
V gene: TRBV2
CDR3 length: 19
CDR3 protein: CASSHRLAGESEGHNEQFF
CDR3 DNA: TGTGCCAGCAGTCATCGACTAGCGGGGGAGAGTGAGGGGCACAATGAGCAGTTCTTC